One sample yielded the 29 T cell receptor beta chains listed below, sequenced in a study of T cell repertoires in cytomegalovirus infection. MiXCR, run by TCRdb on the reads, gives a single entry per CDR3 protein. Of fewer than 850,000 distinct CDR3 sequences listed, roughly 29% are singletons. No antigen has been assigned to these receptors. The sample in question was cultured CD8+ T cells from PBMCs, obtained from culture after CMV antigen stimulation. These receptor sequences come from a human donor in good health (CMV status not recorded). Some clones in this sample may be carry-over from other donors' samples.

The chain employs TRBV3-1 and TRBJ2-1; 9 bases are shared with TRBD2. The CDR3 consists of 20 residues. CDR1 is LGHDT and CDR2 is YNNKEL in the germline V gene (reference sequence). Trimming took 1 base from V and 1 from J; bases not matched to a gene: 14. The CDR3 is CASSQVLAGDLQGSYNEQFF. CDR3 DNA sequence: TGTGCCAGCAGCCAAGTATTAGCGGGGGATCTACAGGGGTCCTACAATGAGCAGTTCTTC.

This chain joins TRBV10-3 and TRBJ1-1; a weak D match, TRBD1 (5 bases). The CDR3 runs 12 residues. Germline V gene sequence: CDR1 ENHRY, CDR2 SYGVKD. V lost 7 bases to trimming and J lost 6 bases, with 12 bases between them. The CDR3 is CAIKMGTAEAFF. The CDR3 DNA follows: TGTGCCATCAAGATGGGGACTGCTGAAGCTTTCTTT.

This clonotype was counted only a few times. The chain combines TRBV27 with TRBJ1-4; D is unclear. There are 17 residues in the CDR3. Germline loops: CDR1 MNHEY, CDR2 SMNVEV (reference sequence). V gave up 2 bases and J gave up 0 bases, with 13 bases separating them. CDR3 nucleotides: TGTGCCAGCAGTTTACTTCCCCCTTTCTCAACTAATGAAAAACTGTTTTTT. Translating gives CASSLLPPFSTNEKLFF.

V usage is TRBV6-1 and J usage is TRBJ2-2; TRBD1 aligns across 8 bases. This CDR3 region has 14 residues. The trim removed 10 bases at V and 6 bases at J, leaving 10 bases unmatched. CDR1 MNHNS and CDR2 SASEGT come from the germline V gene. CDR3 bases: TGTGCCACCGGTTCAGGGGGCTTTGCCGGGGAGCTGTTTTTT. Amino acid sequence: CATGSGGFAGELFF.

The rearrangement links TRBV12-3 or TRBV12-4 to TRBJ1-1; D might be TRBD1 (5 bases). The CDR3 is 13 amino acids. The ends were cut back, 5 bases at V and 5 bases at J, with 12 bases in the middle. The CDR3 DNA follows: TGTGCCAGCAGTCCAGGGAGGATAACTGAAGCTTTCTTT. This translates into CASSPGRITEAFF.

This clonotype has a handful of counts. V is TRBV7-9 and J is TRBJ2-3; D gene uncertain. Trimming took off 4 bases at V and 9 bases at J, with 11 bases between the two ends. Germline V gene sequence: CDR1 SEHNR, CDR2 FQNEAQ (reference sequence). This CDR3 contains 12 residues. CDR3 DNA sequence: TGTGCCAGCAGCTCCCTTAGTATCACGCAGTATTTT. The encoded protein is CASSSLSITQYF. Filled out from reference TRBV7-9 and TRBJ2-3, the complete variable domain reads DTGVSQNPRHKITKRGQNVTFRCDPISEHNRLYWYRQTLGQGPEFLTYFQNEAQLEKSRLLSDRFSAERPKGSFSTLEIQRTEQGDSAMYLCASSSLSITQYFGPGTRLTVL.

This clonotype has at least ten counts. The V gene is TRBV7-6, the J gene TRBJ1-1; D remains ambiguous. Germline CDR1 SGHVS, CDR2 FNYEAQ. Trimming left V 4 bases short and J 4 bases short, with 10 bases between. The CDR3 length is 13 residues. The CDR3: CASSSPGITEAFF. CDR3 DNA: TGTGCCAGCAGCTCCCCCGGGATCACTGAAGCTTTCTTT.

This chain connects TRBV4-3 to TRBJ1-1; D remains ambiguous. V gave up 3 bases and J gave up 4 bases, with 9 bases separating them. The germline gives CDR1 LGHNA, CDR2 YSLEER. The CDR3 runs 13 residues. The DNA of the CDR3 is TGCGCCAGCAGCCACAGAGGGATCACTGAAGCTTTCTTT. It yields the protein CASSHRGITEAFF.

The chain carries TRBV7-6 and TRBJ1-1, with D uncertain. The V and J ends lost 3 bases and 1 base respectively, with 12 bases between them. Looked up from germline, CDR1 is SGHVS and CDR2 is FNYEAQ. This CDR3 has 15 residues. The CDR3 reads CASSFSAASNTEAFF. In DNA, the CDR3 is TGTGCCAGCAGCTTTTCCGCGGCCTCGAACACTGAAGCTTTCTTT.

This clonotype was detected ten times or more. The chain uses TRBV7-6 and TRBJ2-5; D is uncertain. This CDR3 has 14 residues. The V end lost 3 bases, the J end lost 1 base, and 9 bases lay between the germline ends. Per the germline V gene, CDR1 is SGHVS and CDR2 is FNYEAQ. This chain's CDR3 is CASSFPYLQETQYF. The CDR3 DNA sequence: TGTGCCAGCAGCTTTCCCTATCTCCAAGAGACCCAGTACTTC. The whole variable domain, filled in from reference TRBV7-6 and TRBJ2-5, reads GAGVSQSPRYKVTKRGQDVALRCDPISGHVSLYWYRQALGQGPEFLTYFNYEAQQDKSGLPNDRFSAERPEGSISTLTIQRTEQRDSAMYRCASSFPYLQETQYFGPGTRLLVL.

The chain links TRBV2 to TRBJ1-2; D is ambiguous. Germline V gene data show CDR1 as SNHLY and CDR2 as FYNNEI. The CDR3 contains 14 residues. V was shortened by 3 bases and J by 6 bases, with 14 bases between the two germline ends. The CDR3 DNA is TGTGCCAGCAGTGATGGCGGCAGAAGCAATGGCTACACCTTC. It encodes CASSDGGRSNGYTF.

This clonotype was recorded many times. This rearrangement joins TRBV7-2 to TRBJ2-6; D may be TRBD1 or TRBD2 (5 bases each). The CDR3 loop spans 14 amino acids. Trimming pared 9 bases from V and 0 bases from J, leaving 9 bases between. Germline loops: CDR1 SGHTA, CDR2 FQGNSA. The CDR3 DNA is TGTGCCAGGAGGGACGCCTCTGGGGCCAACGTCCTGACTTTC. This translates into CARRDASGANVLTF.

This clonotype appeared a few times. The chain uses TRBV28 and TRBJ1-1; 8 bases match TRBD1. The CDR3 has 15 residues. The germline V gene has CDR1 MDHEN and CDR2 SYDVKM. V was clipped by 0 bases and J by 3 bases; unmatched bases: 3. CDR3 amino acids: CASSLWDRVDTEAFF. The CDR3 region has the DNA TGTGCCAGCAGTTTATGGGACAGGGTCGACACTGAAGCTTTCTTT.

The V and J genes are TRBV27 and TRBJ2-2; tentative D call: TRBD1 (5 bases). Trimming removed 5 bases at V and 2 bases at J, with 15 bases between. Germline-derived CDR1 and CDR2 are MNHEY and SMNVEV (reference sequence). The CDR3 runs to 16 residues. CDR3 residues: CASSTLQWTNTGELFF. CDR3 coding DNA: TGTGCCAGCAGTACTCTACAGTGGACAAACACCGGGGAGCTGTTTTTT.

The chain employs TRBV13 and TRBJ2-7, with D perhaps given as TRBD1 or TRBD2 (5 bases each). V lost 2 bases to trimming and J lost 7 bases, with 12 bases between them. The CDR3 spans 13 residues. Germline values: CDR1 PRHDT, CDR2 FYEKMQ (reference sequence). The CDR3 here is CASSLTRGEEQYV. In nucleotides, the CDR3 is TGTGCCAGCAGCTTAACCCGAGGGGAAGAGCAGTACGTC.

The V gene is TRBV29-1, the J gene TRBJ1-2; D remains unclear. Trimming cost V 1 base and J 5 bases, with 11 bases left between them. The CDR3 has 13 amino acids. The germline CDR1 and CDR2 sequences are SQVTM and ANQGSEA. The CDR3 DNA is TGCAGCGTTGAAGGGATGTCGGTATATGGCTACACCTTC. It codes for CSVEGMSVYGYTF.

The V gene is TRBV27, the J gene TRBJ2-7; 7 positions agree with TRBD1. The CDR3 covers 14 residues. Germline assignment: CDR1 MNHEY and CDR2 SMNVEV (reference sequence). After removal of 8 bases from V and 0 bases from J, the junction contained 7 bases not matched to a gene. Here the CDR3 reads CASSQGVGSYEQYF. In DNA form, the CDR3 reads TGTGCCAGCTCCCAGGGGGTTGGCTCCTACGAGCAGTACTTC.

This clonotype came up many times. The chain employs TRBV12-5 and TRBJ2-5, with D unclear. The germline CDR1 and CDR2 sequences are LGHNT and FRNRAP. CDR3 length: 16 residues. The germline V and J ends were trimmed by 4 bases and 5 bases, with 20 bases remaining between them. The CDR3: CASGSWIPGQGETQYF. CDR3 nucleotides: TGTGCTAGTGGTTCTTGGATTCCGGGCCAAGGGGAGACCCAGTACTTC. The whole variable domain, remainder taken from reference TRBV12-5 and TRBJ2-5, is DARVTQTPRHKVTEMGQEVTMRCQPILGHNTVFWYRQTMMQGLELLAYFRNRAPLDDSGMPKDRFSAEMPDATLATLKIQPSEPRDSAVYFCASGSWIPGQGETQYFGPGTRLLVL.

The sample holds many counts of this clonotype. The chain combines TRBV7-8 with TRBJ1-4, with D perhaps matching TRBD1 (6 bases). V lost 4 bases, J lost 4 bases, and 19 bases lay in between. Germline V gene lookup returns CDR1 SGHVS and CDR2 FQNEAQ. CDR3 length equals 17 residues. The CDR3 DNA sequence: TGTGCCAGCAGCTCCCGGCCCTCGGGACATCGTAATGAAAAACTGTTTTTT. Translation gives CASSSRPSGHRNEKLFF.

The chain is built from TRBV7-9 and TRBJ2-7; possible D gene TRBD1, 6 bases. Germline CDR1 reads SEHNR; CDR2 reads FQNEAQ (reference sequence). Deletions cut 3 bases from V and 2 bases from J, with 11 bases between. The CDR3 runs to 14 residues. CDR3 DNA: TGTGCCAGCAGCTTTGGGACAAGCACCTACGAGCAGTACTTC. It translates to CASSFGTSTYEQYF. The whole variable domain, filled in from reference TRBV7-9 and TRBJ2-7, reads DTGVSQNPRHKITKRGQNVTFRCDPISEHNRLYWYRQTLGQGPEFLTYFQNEAQLEKSRLLSDRFSAERPKGSFSTLEIQRTEQGDSAMYLCASSFGTSTYEQYFGPGTRLTVT.

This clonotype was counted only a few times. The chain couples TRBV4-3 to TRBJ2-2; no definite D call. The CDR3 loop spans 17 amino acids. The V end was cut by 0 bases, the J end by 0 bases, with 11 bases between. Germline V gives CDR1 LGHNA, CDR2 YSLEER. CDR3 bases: TGCGCCAGCAGCCAAGATAGAGATGATTCGAACACCGGGGAGCTGTTTTTT. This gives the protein CASSQDRDDSNTGELFF.

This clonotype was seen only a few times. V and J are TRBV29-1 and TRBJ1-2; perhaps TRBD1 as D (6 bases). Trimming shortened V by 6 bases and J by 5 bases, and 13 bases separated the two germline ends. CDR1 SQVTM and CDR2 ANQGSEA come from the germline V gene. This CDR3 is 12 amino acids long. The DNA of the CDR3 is TGCAGCGTACCGGACAGAAAATATGGCTACACCTTC. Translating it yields CSVPDRKYGYTF.

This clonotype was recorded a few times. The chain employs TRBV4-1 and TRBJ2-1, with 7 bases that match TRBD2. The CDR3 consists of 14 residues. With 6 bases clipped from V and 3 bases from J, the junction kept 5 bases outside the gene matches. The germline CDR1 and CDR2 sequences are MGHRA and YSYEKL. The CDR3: CASRAGLGYNEQFF. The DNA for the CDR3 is TGCGCCAGCAGAGCGGGACTGGGCTACAATGAGCAGTTCTTC.

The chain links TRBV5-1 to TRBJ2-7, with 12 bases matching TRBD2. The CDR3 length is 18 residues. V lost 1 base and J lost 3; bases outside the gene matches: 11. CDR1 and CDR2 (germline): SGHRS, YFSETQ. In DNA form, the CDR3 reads TGCGCCAGCAGCTTGAGGGCTAGCGGGGGGGTTTGGGTCTACGAGCAGTACGTC. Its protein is CASSLRASGGVWVYEQYV.

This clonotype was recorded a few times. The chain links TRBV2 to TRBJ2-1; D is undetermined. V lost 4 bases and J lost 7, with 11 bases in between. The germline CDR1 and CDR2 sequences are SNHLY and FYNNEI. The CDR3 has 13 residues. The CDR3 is CASSVVWENEQFF. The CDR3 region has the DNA TGTGCCAGCAGTGTAGTGTGGGAAAATGAGCAGTTCTTC.

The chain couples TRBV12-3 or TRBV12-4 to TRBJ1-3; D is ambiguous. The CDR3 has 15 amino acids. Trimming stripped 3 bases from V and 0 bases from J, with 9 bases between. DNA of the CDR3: TGTGCCAGCAGTTTTGACACGGACTCTGGAAACACCATATATTTT. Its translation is CASSFDTDSGNTIYF.

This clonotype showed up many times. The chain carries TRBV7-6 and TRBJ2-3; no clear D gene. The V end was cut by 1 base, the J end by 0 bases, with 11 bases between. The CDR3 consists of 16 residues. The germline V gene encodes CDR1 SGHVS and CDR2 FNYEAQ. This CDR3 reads CASSLGVAGSTDTQYF. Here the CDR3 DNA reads TGTGCCAGCAGCTTAGGTGTAGCAGGAAGCACAGATACGCAGTATTTT.

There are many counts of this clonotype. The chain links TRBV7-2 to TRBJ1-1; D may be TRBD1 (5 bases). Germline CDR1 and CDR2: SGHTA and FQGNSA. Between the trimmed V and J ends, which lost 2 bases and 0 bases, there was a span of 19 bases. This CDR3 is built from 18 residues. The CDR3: CASSLMRGRGRMNTEAFF. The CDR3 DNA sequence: TGTGCCAGCAGCTTAATGAGGGGTAGGGGACGGATGAACACTGAAGCTTTCTTT. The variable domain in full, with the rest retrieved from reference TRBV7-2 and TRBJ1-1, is GAGVSQSPSNKVTEKGKDVELRCDPISGHTALYWYRQSLGQGLEFLIYFQGNSAPDKSGLPSDRFSAERTGGSVSTLTIQRTQQEDSAVYLCASSLMRGRGRMNTEAFFGQGTRLTVV.

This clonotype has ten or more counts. CDR3 in DNA: TGTGCCAGCAGCCTGGACAGTCCGAGGCACAATGAGCAGTTCTTC. Translation gives CASSLDSPRHNEQFF. The J gene is TRBJ2-1, the V gene TRBV6-2 or TRBV6-3; D is perhaps TRBD1 (6 bases). CDR3 length equals 15 residues. Germline lookup yields CDR1 MNHEY and CDR2 SVGEGT. Trimming cost V 6 bases and J 5 bases, with 17 bases left between them.